A single sample gave rise to the 10 T cell receptor beta chains below, sequenced in a study of vaccination and CD4 T cells after COVID-19 (dated by TCRdb to the early 2020s). The library was generated by PCR. Sequencing instrument: Illumina iSeq 100. The public sequencing data were trimmed at Q25 with fastp and processed into clonotypes with MiXCR by TCRdb, which kept only in-frame beta chains. Entries that share a CDR3 protein sequence are merged under the most common genes and DNA. The sample table holds approximately 23,000 distinct CDR3 sequences, of which about 54% were seen once. Clones ranked in the top ten supply approximately 1.1% of the sample. Here the sequenced sample was CD4+ T cells from blood, taken before SARS-CoV-2 vaccination. All receptors come from a human donor who had recovered from COVID-19.

V is TRBV11-2 and J is TRBJ2-3, with 7 positions matching TRBD2. Germline V gene sequence: CDR1 SGHAT, CDR2 FQNNGV. The CDR3 contains 14 residues. J gave up 4 bases and V 0 bases, and 1 base lay outside the gene matches. CDR3 loop: CASSLEAGADTQYF. The CDR3 DNA follows: TGTGCCAGCAGCTTAGAGGCGGGAGCAGATACGCAGTATTTT.

This sequence joins TRBV27 and TRBJ2-1; the match to TRBD2 covers 10 bases. CDR1 and CDR2 from the germline V gene are MNHEY and SMNVEV (reference sequence). The ends lost 7 bases at V and 8 bases at J; junction bases unmatched: 14. The CDR3 sequence is 16 residues long. Here the CDR3 DNA reads TGTGCCAGCACCTCTTCTAGCGGGAGCTGGTTCTATGAGCAGTTCTTC. Translation gives CASTSSSGSWFYEQFF.

This clonotype was picked up a small number of times. This rearrangement joins TRBV20-1 to TRBJ2-1; unclear D gene. The CDR3 length is 11 residues. With 5 bases removed from V and 5 bases from J, the gap between germline ends came to 7 bases. Germline CDR1 DFQATT, CDR2 SNEGSKA (reference sequence). CDR3 sequence reads: CSAELHNEQFF. Here the CDR3 DNA reads TGCAGTGCTGAACTCCACAATGAGCAGTTCTTC.

The V call is TRBV15, the J call TRBJ1-3, with a possible D match to TRBD1 (6 bases). V shed 1 base and J shed 0 bases, with 10 bases lying between them. CDR3 length equals 16 residues. Germline assignment: CDR1 LNHNV and CDR2 YYDKDF (reference sequence). The CDR3 sequence: CATSRGGHNSGNTIYF. The CDR3 DNA reads TGTGCCACCAGCAGAGGGGGACACAACTCTGGAAACACCATATATTTT.

The genes are TRBV7-3 and TRBJ2-3, with D possibly being TRBD2 (5 bases). Per germline, CDR1 SGHTA and CDR2 FQGTGA. The CDR3 totals 14 residues. With 1 base removed from V and 1 base from J, the gap between germline ends came to 6 bases. DNA of the CDR3: TGTGCCAGCAGCTTAATGGGAGGCACAGATACGCAGTATTTT. The encoded protein is CASSLMGGTDTQYF.

This clonotype appeared a few times. CDR3 amino acids: CASSRGQGTLSGNTIYF. The CDR3 DNA follows: TGTGCCAGCAGCCGGGGACAGGGAACCCTCTCTGGAAACACCATATATTTT. The chain combines TRBV7-6 with TRBJ1-3; TRBD1 matches at 9 bases. The CDR3 runs 17 residues. Germline loops: CDR1 SGHVS, CDR2 FNYEAQ. After removal of 5 bases from V and 0 bases from J, the junction contained 8 bases not matched to a gene.

This clonotype was picked up a small number of times. The rearrangement links TRBV6-1 to TRBJ2-1, with 8 positions matching TRBD2. The CDR3 is 15 amino acids. The germline gives CDR1 MNHNS, CDR2 SASEGT. V shed 5 bases and J 6 bases; nucleotides not matched to a gene: 9. CDR3 amino acids: CASSQPGLGGNEQFF. CDR3 bases: TGTGCCAGCAGTCAACCGGGACTAGGTGGCAATGAGCAGTTCTTC.

The chain carries TRBV5-1 and TRBJ2-5; perhaps TRBD2 as D (5 bases). The length of the CDR3 is 16 residues. Germline CDR1 is SGHRS and CDR2 is YFSETQ. The germline V and J ends were trimmed by 0 bases and 4 bases, with 16 bases remaining between them. Written as DNA, the CDR3 is TGCGCCAGCAGCTTGGGGGAGCGGAGTGGGCCAGAGACCCAGTACTTC. Residues: CASSLGERSGPETQYF. Complete variable domain (other parts from reference TRBV5-1 and TRBJ2-5): KAGVTQTPRYLIKTRGQQVTLSCSPISGHRSVSWYQQTPGQGLQFLFEYFSETQRNKGNFPGRFSGRQFSNSRSEMNVSTLELGDSALYLCASSLGERSGPETQYFGPGTRLLVL.

The chain carries TRBV7-2 and TRBJ2-2; D is unresolved. The CDR3 length is 16 residues. V lost 2 bases and J 1 base, leaving 11 bases between the germline ends. CDR1 SGHTA and CDR2 FQGNSA come from the germline V gene. CDR3 protein: CASSLSDIRNTGELFF. The CDR3 DNA reads TGTGCCAGCAGCTTATCTGACATACGGAACACCGGGGAGCTGTTTTTT.

This clonotype was detected a few times. The J gene is TRBJ1-2, the V gene TRBV15; D is perhaps TRBD1 (5 bases). The germline V and J ends were trimmed by 8 bases and 8 bases, with 15 bases remaining between them. The length of the CDR3 is 12 residues. Germline V lookup: CDR1 LNHNV, CDR2 YYDKDF (reference sequence). The CDR3 protein is CATQEGMAGYTF. The CDR3 DNA is TGTGCCACCCAAGAGGGGATGGCGGGCTACACCTTC.